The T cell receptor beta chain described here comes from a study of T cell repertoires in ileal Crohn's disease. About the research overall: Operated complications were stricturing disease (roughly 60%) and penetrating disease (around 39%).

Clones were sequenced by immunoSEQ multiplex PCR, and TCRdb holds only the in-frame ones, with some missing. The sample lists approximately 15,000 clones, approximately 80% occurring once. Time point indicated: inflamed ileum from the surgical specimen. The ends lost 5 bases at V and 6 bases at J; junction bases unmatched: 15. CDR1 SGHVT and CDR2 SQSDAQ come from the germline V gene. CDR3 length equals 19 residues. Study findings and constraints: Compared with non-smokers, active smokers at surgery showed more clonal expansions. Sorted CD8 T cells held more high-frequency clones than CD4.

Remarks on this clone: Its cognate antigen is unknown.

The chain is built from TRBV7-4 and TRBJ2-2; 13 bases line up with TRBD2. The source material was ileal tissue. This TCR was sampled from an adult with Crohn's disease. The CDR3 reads CASSLRPGLAGASAGELFF. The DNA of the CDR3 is TGTGCCAGCAGCCTGAGGCCCGGACTAGCGGGAGCATCGGCCGGGGAGCTGTTTTTT.